A single sample is the source of the 16 T cell receptor beta chains below, sequenced in a study of blood T cell repertoires in COVID-19. Repertoires were generated with immunoSEQ multiplex PCR, while TCRdb's copy carries only in-frame clones and drops some. The data contain about 340,000 clones, 80% to 90% of them singletons. The sample consisted of peripheral blood. These receptors were collected from a young man with active or convalescent COVID-19.

The chain employs TRBV6-5 and TRBJ1-5; D is undetermined. Trimming stripped 6 bases from V and 0 bases from J, with 12 bases between. This CDR3 region has 15 residues. Germline CDR1 is MNHEY and CDR2 is SVGAGI. The CDR3 DNA reads as TGTGCCAGCAGCCCCCGAGGAGGTAGCAATCAGCCCCAGCATTTT. Residues: CASSPRGGSNQPQHF.

This chain joins TRBV5-1 and TRBJ1-1; D may be TRBD1 (6 bases). The CDR3 runs 14 residues. V lost 2 bases to trimming and J lost 1 base, with 9 bases between them. Germline CDR1 and CDR2: SGHRS and YFSETQ. CDR3 DNA: TGCGCCAGCAGCTTCGGGACACCGAACACTGAAGCTTTCTTT. It codes for CASSFGTPNTEAFF.

The chain links TRBV29-1 to TRBJ2-1, with D perhaps TRBD1 (5 bases). The CDR3 runs 12 residues. Trimming cost V 6 bases and J 9 bases, with 15 bases left between them. Germline-derived CDR1 and CDR2 are SQVTM and ANQGSEA. Here the CDR3 reads CSVQTRDPEQFF. CDR3 DNA: TGCAGCGTCCAAACCAGGGATCCTGAGCAGTTCTTC.

The J gene is TRBJ2-7, the V gene TRBV5-1; 9 bases are a match to TRBD2. This CDR3 has 14 amino acids. With V trimmed by 3 bases and J by 7 bases, 8 bases remained unmatched. The V gene's germline CDR1 is SGHRS and CDR2 YFSETQ. CDR3 region: CASSSMGLALEQYF. The CDR3 DNA is TGCGCCAGCAGCTCCATGGGACTAGCACTTGAGCAGTACTTC.

The V gene is TRBV30, the J gene TRBJ2-5; perhaps TRBD2 as D (6 bases). This CDR3 has 12 residues. Germline V gene sequence: CDR1 GTSNPN, CDR2 SVGIG (reference sequence). Trimming removed 8 bases from V and 5 bases from J, with 15 bases in between. The CDR3: CAGGANGETQYF. The CDR3 DNA reads as TGTGCCGGCGGGGCGAACGGGGAGACCCAGTACTTC.

This clone was detected a few times. The CDR3 region is CASSHDLESYEQYF. The CDR3 DNA follows: TGTGCCAGCAGCCACGACTTGGAATCCTACGAGCAGTACTTC. The rearrangement uses TRBV4-2 and TRBJ2-7; D remains ambiguous. The CDR3 loop spans 14 amino acids. Trimming shortened V by 3 bases and J by 1 base, and 10 bases separated the two germline ends. Germline CDR1 reads LGHNA; CDR2 reads YNFKEQ.

The chain joins TRBV7-3 to TRBJ2-1; D gene uncertain. The CDR3 is 12 residues long. The germline V gene encodes CDR1 SGHTA and CDR2 FQGTGA. V was pared by 5 bases and J by 6 bases, with 8 bases between. The CDR3 bases are TGTGCCAGCAGCGGAGCAGCCAATGAGCAGTTCTTC. It encodes CASSGAANEQFF.

There are a few counts of this clone. This chain connects TRBV9 to TRBJ2-2; D possibly corresponds to TRBD1 (6 bases). In germline, CDR1 is SGDLS, CDR2 YYNGEE. V lost 4 bases to trimming and J lost 6 bases, with 16 bases between them. The CDR3 consists of 15 residues. The CDR3 DNA follows: TGTGCCAGCAGCTCGCGGACAGTCGCCCCCGGGGAGCTGTTTTTT. This sequence encodes CASSSRTVAPGELFF.

The rearrangement links TRBV19 to TRBJ1-1; 8 positions agree with TRBD1. Trimming cost V 3 bases and J 0 bases; bases outside gene matches: 15. The CDR3 runs 19 residues. CDR1 and CDR2 from the germline V gene are LNHDA and SQIVND (reference sequence). CDR3 sequence (DNA): TGTGCCAGTAGTATGCAAGCAGGGGGCCTTGTTTTGATGAACACTGAAGCTTTCTTT. It yields the protein CASSMQAGGLVLMNTEAFF.

This chain connects TRBV24-1 to TRBJ2-1; no reliable D call. V was trimmed by 4 bases and J by 7 bases, leaving 16 bases between them. The CDR3 is 15 residues long. Germline CDR1 is KGHDR and CDR2 is SFDVKD. CDR3 sequence: CATSDGSSETNEQFF. In DNA, the CDR3 is TGTGCCACCAGTGACGGTAGCAGCGAAACTAATGAGCAGTTCTTC.

The sample holds one count of this clone. This chain joins TRBV19 and TRBJ2-2; 10 positions agree with TRBD1. CDR1 is LNHDA and CDR2 is SQIVND in the germline V gene (reference sequence). This CDR3 has 16 residues. The ends lost 2 bases at V and 4 bases at J; junction bases unmatched: 4. CDR3 nucleotides: TGTGCCAGTAGTATACGGACAGGGGGAGCCACCGGGGAGCTGTTTTTT. Amino acids: CASSIRTGGATGELFF. Together with reference TRBV19 and TRBJ2-2, the CDR3 gives the full variable domain: DGGITQSPKYLFRKEGQNVTLSCEQNLNHDAMYWYRQDPGQGLRLIYYSQIVNDFQKGDIAEGYSVSREKKESFPLTVTSAQKNPTAFYLCASSIRTGGATGELFFGEGSRLTVL.

V is TRBV9 and J is TRBJ2-7; 9 positions agree with TRBD2. After removal of 2 bases from V and 5 bases from J, the junction contained 5 bases not matched to a gene. The CDR3 is made up of 14 amino acids. CDR1 is SGDLS, CDR2 YYNGEE, per germline. Here the CDR3 DNA reads TGTGCCAGCAGCGTTAGCGGGAGAGTCGACGAGCAGTACTTC. The encoded protein is CASSVSGRVDEQYF.

The chain is built from TRBV24-1 and TRBJ2-5; TRBD2 might be the D (6 bases). CDR3 length: 15 residues. The germline gives CDR1 KGHDR, CDR2 SFDVKD. The germline V and J ends were trimmed by 6 bases and 2 bases, with 15 bases remaining between them. The CDR3 loop is CATSTVVGRQETQYF. The CDR3 nucleotides read TGTGCCACCAGTACGGTAGTGGGGAGGCAAGAGACCCAGTACTTC.

The gene calls are TRBV5-1 and TRBJ2-3; D might be TRBD1 (7 bases). The CDR3 loop spans 17 amino acids. Germline V CDR1 and CDR2: SGHRS, YFSETQ. Trimming stripped 0 bases from V and 0 bases from J, with 14 bases between. The CDR3 coding sequence is TGCGCCAGCAGCTTGGCACAGGGGACTGCTAGCACAGATACGCAGTATTTT. It is translated as CASSLAQGTASTDTQYF.

The rearrangement joins TRBV5-1 to TRBJ1-6; TRBD1 agrees at 8 bases. Germline CDR1 is SGHRS and CDR2 is YFSETQ. The CDR3 spans 15 residues. The junction had 6 bases not matched to a gene; V was cut back by 0 bases and J by 10 bases. CDR3 coding DNA: TGCGCCAGCAGCTTGGGACAGGGGAGACGCTCACCCCTCCACTTT. Translated: CASSLGQGRRSPLHF.

The J gene is TRBJ1-1, the V gene TRBV30; D might be TRBD1 (6 bases). The germline gives CDR1 GTSNPN, CDR2 SVGIG (reference sequence). The length of the CDR3 is 13 residues. Deletions cut 3 bases from V and 3 bases from J, with 11 bases between. The CDR3 is CAWRGTRDTEAFF. CDR3 bases: TGTGCCTGGAGAGGGACACGGGACACTGAAGCTTTCTTT.